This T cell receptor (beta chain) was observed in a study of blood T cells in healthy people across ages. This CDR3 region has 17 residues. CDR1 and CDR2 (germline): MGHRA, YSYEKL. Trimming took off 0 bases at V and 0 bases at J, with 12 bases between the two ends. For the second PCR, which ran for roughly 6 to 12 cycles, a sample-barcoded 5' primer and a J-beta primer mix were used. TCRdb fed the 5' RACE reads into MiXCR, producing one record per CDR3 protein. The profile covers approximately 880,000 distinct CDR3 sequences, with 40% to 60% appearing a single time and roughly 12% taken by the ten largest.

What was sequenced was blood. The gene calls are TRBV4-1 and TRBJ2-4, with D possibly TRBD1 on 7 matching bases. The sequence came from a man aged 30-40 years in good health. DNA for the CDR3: TGCGCCAGCAGCCAAGAGGCGGGGACAGAAGCCAAAAACATTCAGTACTTC. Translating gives CASSQEAGTEAKNIQYF.